These T cell receptor beta chains were read from a single sample in a study of blood T cell repertoires in COVID-19. TCRdb's copy holds only in-frame clones and misses some; the assay was immunoSEQ multiplex PCR. This repertoire shows about 120,000 clones, about nine tenths found once; its top ten account for roughly 30%. Sequencing was performed on peripheral blood. These receptors all stem from a woman aged 70-85 years with acute or convalescent COVID-19. Each CDR3 is given with its conserved first and last residue. D genes are given only for firm matches. Size values are once, few and many counts, or a class for expanded clones, and some rows have none.

>TRBD1|TRBV7-3|.|TRBJ2-7
CASSPGQGFSYEQYF
TGTGCCAGCAGCCCGGGACAGGGCTTCTCCTACGAGCAGTACTTC
>TRBD1|TRBV28|.|TRBJ1-2
CASSSTGVEGYTF
TGTGCCAGCAGCTCGACAGGGGTAGAGGGCTACACCTTC
>.|TRBV12-3/TRBV12-4|few|TRBJ1-2
CASRSGGGYGYTF
TGTGCCAGCCGTTCCGGGGGAGGCTATGGCTACACCTTC
>.|TRBV23-1|.|TRBJ1-3
CASSQSVPRGLSGNTIYF
TGCGCCAGCAGTCAATCTGTACCAAGGGGTCTCTCTGGAAACACCATATATTTT
>TRBD2|TRBV5-6|.|TRBJ2-3
CASSSGLAGQDTQYF
TGTGCCAGCAGCTCGGGACTAGCGGGACAAGATACGCAGTATTTT
>.|TRBV7-9|.|TRBJ2-2
CASSLTRSNTGELFF
TGTGCCAGCAGCTTAACCAGATCGAACACCGGGGAGCTGTTTTTT
>.|TRBV10-3|.|TRBJ2-2
CAISESTQSSLAGELFF
TGTGCCATCAGTGAGTCGACTCAGTCTAGCTTGGCCGGGGAGCTGTTTTTT
>.|TRBV7-9|.|TRBJ2-3
CASTQGSRTDTQYF
TGTGCCAGCACCCAGGGGAGTCGCACAGATACGCAGTATTTT
>TRBD2|TRBV24-1|.|TRBJ2-1
CATSVSGGAGEQFF
TGTGCCACCAGTGTGAGCGGGGGGGCAGGAGAGCAGTTCTTC
>TRBD1|TRBV4-1|once|TRBJ1-4
CASSQPGRAGGDEKLFF
TGCGCCAGCAGCCAGCCCGGACGGGCAGGGGGCGATGAAAAACTGTTTTTT
>TRBD1|TRBV3-1/TRBV3-2|few|TRBJ1-4
CASSQVGRGTGSARGEKLFF
TGTGCCAGCAGCCAAGTGGGCCGAGGGACAGGGTCCGCGCGTGGTGAAAAACTGTTTTTT
>.|TRBV19|.|TRBJ1-2
CASSNMWGDLYGYTF
TGTGCCAGTAGTAATATGTGGGGGGACCTCTATGGCTACACCTTC
>.|TRBV28|.|TRBJ1-6
CASSPGDYNSPLHF
TGTGCCAGCAGCCCCGGGGATTATAATTCACCCCTCCACTTT
>.|TRBV30|.|TRBJ1-4
CAWSVRRPARTNEKLFF
TGTGCCTGGAGTGTACGCCGGCCAGCGCGAACTAATGAAAAACTGTTTTTT
>.|TRBV12-3/TRBV12-4|.|TRBJ1-1
CASIGVFTEAFF
TGTGCCAGCATAGGGGTTTTTACTGAAGCTTTCTTT
>.|TRBV28|few|TRBJ1-2
CASSWEGYGYTF
TGTGCCAGCAGTTGGGAGGGCTATGGCTACACCTTC
>TRBD2|TRBV27|.|TRBJ2-7
CASSLLAGVYEQYF
TGTGCCAGCAGTTTACTAGCGGGGGTATACGAGCAGTACTTC
>.|TRBV2|.|TRBJ1-6
CASTPSGAPLHF
TGTGCCAGCACTCCATCAGGGGCACCCCTCCACTTT
>.|TRBV7-9|.|TRBJ1-4
CASSTRGGSTNEKLFF
TGTGCCAGCAGCACGCGGGGTGGGTCTACTAATGAAAAACTGTTTTTT
>TRBD1|TRBV7-9|.|TRBJ2-7
CASSYTGVLVYEQYF
TGTGCCAGCAGCTATACAGGGGTATTAGTCTACGAGCAGTACTTC
>TRBD2|TRBV2|.|TRBJ2-5
CASSSKAGGRVETQYF
TGTGCCAGCAGTAGCAAAGCGGGGGGAAGAGTAGAGACCCAGTACTTC
>TRBD1|TRBV5-6|.|TRBJ2-3
CASRPQGAGDTQYF
TGTGCCAGCAGACCACAGGGGGCAGGTGATACGCAGTATTTT
>TRBD1|TRBV7-9|.|TRBJ1-2
CASSTGGLYGYTF
TGTGCCAGCAGCACAGGGGGCTTATATGGCTACACCTTC
>.|TRBV19|once|TRBJ2-4
CASSISRASIVKNIQYF
TGTGCCAGTAGTATAAGCAGGGCCTCTATAGTCAAAAACATTCAGTACTTC
>.|TRBV5-6|.|TRBJ1-6
CASSVRGPSDSLYNSPLHF
TGTGCCAGCAGCGTTAGGGGCCCATCGGACAGCCTCTATAATTCACCCCTCCACTTT
>TRBD2|TRBV7-3|.|TRBJ2-3
CASSLKRSSGDTDTQYF
TGTGCCAGCAGCTTAAAACGTTCTAGCGGGGACACAGATACGCAGTATTTT
>.|TRBV18|.|TRBJ1-3
CASSPPRGDSGNTIYF
TGTGCCAGCTCACCACCGCGGGGGGACTCTGGAAACACCATATATTTT
>.|TRBV19|.|TRBJ1-6
CASSSNSPLHF
TGTGCCAGTAGTTCGAATTCACCCCTCCACTTT
>.|TRBV2|.|TRBJ1-5
CASSELRSNQPQHF
TGTGCCAGCAGTGAACTTCGTAGCAATCAGCCCCAGCATTTT
>.|TRBV28|.|TRBJ1-2
CASSPPHGYGYTF
TGTGCCAGCAGTCCCCCTCACGGCTATGGCTACACCTTC
>.|TRBV18|.|TRBJ2-3
CASSPWAGSTDTQYF
TGTGCCAGCTCACCATGGGCAGGAAGCACAGATACGCAGTATTTT
>TRBD1|TRBV15|.|TRBJ1-1
CATSTGQGPTEAFF
TGTGCCACCAGCACGGGACAGGGGCCCACTGAAGCTTTCTTT
>TRBD1|TRBV6-6|.|TRBJ1-2
CASSHWTGRYTMDYTF
TGTGCCAGCAGTCACTGGACAGGCCGATATACCATGGACTACACCTTC
>.|TRBV28|.|TRBJ2-1
CASSRGTLLYNEQFF
TGTGCCAGCAGCCGGGGGACCCTTCTATACAATGAGCAGTTCTTC
>.|TRBV23-1|.|TRBJ1-4
CASSQSVGAEEKLFF
TGCGCCAGCAGTCAATCGGTGGGGGCTGAAGAAAAACTGTTTTTT
>TRBD2|TRBV28|.|TRBJ2-7
CASSYQTSGPSLRGQYF
TGTGCCAGCAGTTACCAGACTAGCGGGCCTTCTTTACGAGGGCAGTACTTC
>TRBD1|TRBV11-1|.|TRBJ2-1
CASSPTWDRGWFF
TGTGCCAGCAGCCCCACCTGGGACAGGGGGTGGTTCTTC
>.|TRBV6-5|.|TRBJ1-2
CASRSGGANYGYTF
TGTGCCAGCAGATCCGGGGGGGCAAACTATGGCTACACCTTC
>.|TRBV15|.|TRBJ1-5
CATSRDSRDTNQPQHF
TGTGCCACCAGCAGAGATTCGAGAGATACCAATCAGCCCCAGCATTTT
>.|TRBV5-1|.|TRBJ1-6
CASSLTTAANSPLHF
TGCGCCAGCAGCTTGACGACGGCGGCTAATTCACCCCTCCACTTT
>TRBD1|TRBV12-3/TRBV12-4|.|TRBJ2-3
CASSLGQGDTQYF
TGTGCCAGCAGTTTGGGACAGGGGGATACGCAGTATTTT